The 5 T cell receptor beta chains below all came from one sample that was sequenced in a study of blood T cell repertoires in COVID-19 (dated by TCRdb to about 2020). The method was the immunoSEQ multiplex PCR assay. TCRdb's version of the immuneACCESS table is confined to in-frame rearrangements and falls short of the full clone set. An unresolved V gene accounts for under half of the shortfall where checked; the remainder is of unknown origin. This sample lists over 200,000 clones; almost 90% were detected once. The ten largest clonotypes hold around 2.9% of the sample. The source material was peripheral blood. Every receptor here comes from a woman in her fifties or sixties with acute or convalescent COVID-19.

This clone was recorded once. The rearrangement uses TRBV19 and TRBJ1-5, with 8 bases fitting TRBD1. CDR1 LNHDA and CDR2 SQIVND come from the germline V gene (reference sequence). The CDR3 length is 14 residues. V shed 4 bases, J shed 4 bases, and the junction held 3 bases outside the gene matches. The CDR3, as DNA: TGTGCCAGTAGTACGAGACAGGGGAATCAGCCCCAGCATTTT. Residues: CASSTRQGNQPQHF.

The chain combines TRBV29-1 with TRBJ1-2, with D maybe TRBD1 (6 bases). Germline assignment: CDR1 SQVTM and CDR2 ANQGSEA. The CDR3 sequence is 11 residues long. V dropped 6 bases and J dropped 8 bases, with 13 bases sitting between them. Written as DNA, the CDR3 is TGCAGCGTGGGGGGGGCGCGAGGCTACACCTTC. Translating it yields CSVGGARGYTF.

The chain recombines TRBV19 with TRBJ2-3; D gene unclear. The CDR3 has 14 amino acids. Germline V CDR1 and CDR2: LNHDA, SQIVND (reference sequence). V lost 3 bases and J 2 bases, leaving 9 bases between the germline ends. CDR3 bases: TGTGCCAGTAGTATCGACTCTAACACAGATACGCAGTATTTT. Residues: CASSIDSNTDTQYF.

The chain couples TRBV5-1 to TRBJ1-1; D remains ambiguous. This CDR3 is 13 amino acids long. Germline CDR1 reads SGHRS; CDR2 reads YFSETQ. V was shortened by 3 bases and J by 5 bases, with 11 bases between the two germline ends. The chain's CDR3 is CASSSPPQTEAFF. The CDR3 DNA sequence: TGCGCCAGCAGCTCCCCCCCACAGACTGAAGCTTTCTTT.

The chain links TRBV4-2 to TRBJ1-1, with D tentatively TRBD1 (5 bases). Germline V gives CDR1 LGHNA, CDR2 YNFKEQ. Trimming shortened V by 0 bases and J by 5 bases, and 10 bases separated the two germline ends. This CDR3 region has 14 residues. CDR3 DNA sequence: TGTGCCAGCAGCCAAGAACTTTCAGGGACTGAAGCTTTCTTT. This translates into CASSQELSGTEAFF.